The 2 T cell receptor beta chains presented below share a single source sample, sequenced in a study of post-analysis software for immune sequencing data. No antigen is known for these receptors. Sequencing libraries made from TCR beta cDNA carried unique molecular identifiers. TCRdb redid the calling of the PCR reads with MiXCR, one entry per CDR3 protein. The sample has over 700,000 distinct CDR3 sequences; 25% to 30% are singletons. Study-wide findings and caveats: Patients carried several TRBV segments more frequently than controls did, and TRBV5-6, TRBV5-1 and TRBV20-1 were among them.

The sequencing input was blood. The receptors here all came from a girl aged 5-17 years with multiple sclerosis.

The rearrangement joins TRBV7-2 to TRBJ2-4, with 13 bases lining up with TRBD2. Trimming at V came to 5 bases and at J to 4 bases, leaving 8 bases not matched to a gene. Germline assignment: CDR1 SGHTA and CDR2 FQGNSA. The CDR3 spans 17 residues. The CDR3 spells CASSPTSGRAYKNIQYF. The CDR3 region has the DNA TGTGCCAGCAGCCCCACTAGCGGGAGGGCCTATAAAAACATTCAGTACTTC.

This clonotype was found a few times. The chain is built from TRBV18 and TRBJ1-1; no firm D call. Trimming took off 3 bases at V and 7 bases at J, with 6 bases between the two ends. This CDR3 comprises 11 residues. Germline V lookup: CDR1 KGHSH, CDR2 LQKENI. This CDR3 reads CASSPTSEAFF. CDR3 coding DNA: TGTGCCAGCTCACCGACAAGTGAAGCTTTCTTT.